This T cell receptor (beta chain) was observed in a study of CD8 T cells in ankylosing spondylitis. Overall study findings and caveats: The authors reported significant enrichment of disease-linked clones in matched ankylosing spondylitis synovial fluid. A TCR beta motif made of fewer than 10 highly homologous variants seemed typical of ankylosing spondylitis blood.

At least ten counts were recorded for this clonotype. Its antigen remains unidentified. V lost 6 bases to trimming and J lost 6 bases; unmatched junction nucleotides: 9. The CDR3 is 15 amino acids. With molecular barcodes, quantitative 5'-RACE was used to make the TCR beta libraries. TCRdb passed the 5' RACE reads through MiXCR, listing each CDR3 protein once. Here the sample spans around 440,000 distinct CDR3 sequences, 15% to 20% being singletons. This clonotype originated in a male donor with ankylosing spondylitis. Sequenced sample: blood, either unsorted or a sorted T cell fraction (not recorded which). The chain is built from TRBV12-3 or TRBV12-4 and TRBJ2-1, with TRBD2 matching over 9 bases. In DNA, the CDR3 is TGTGCCAGCAGCCCTATCGCGGGGGGGCGCAATGAGCAGTTCTTC. This sequence encodes CASSPIAGGRNEQFF.